This TCR beta chain was found in a study of Ad26.COV2.S vaccination and SARS-CoV-2 variants. Study details: Within the COV1001 Ad26.COV2.S trial arm, the donor was enrolled. Once or twice, 56 days apart, Ad26.COV2.S was delivered intramuscularly.

The study, taken as a whole, reports: Placebo and vaccine recipients had non-spike TCR breadth that was similar.

Treatment defined: around 19 received Ad26.COV2.S at low or high dose, single or two shots; several received placebo; per-sample allocation not given. The investigators took samples on day 63 after the first vaccine or placebo injection. Ad26 vector vaccine expressed Wuhan-strain SARS-CoV-2 spike. Remarks on this clone: Its antigen is unidentified.

The CDR3 is made up of 16 amino acids. From germline, CDR1 is SGHTA and CDR2 FQGNSA. Deletions cut 2 bases from V and 2 bases from J, with 16 bases between. Method: immunoSEQ multiplex PCR; TCRdb's copy keeps in-frame clones and lacks some. There are about 480,000 clones in the sample; roughly nine tenths occur only once, and roughly 13% lies in the top ten. The source of this sequence is a person between 18 and 59 years old who received the Ad26.COV2.S COVID-19 vaccine or a placebo. The chain has TRBV7-2 and TRBJ2-7, with D uncertain. This specimen consisted of peripheral blood, obtained in a trial of Ad26.COV2.S vaccine versus placebo. CDR3 sequence reads: CASSLLLSGRAYEQYF. In DNA, the CDR3 is TGTGCCAGCAGCTTACTGTTGTCTGGCAGAGCCTACGAGCAGTACTTC. The complete variable domain, with remaining parts taken from reference TRBV7-2 and TRBJ2-7, reads GAGVSQSPSNKVTEKGKDVELRCDPISGHTALYWYRQSLGQGLEFLIYFQGNSAPDKSGLPSDRFSAERTGGSVSTLTIQRTQQEDSAVYLCASSLLLSGRAYEQYFGPGTRLTVT.